This entry is about one T cell receptor (beta chain). Its antigen target is currently unknown. No base quality values were provided; no much bigger clone lies one nucleotide off. RNA was extracted with the RNeasy kit and about 0.5 to 1 ug was reverse transcribed using random hexamers. The immunoSEQ multiplex PCR assay, which covers 54 Vbeta and 13 Jbeta segments, was used to amplify TCR beta CDR3 regions. Bias from PCR amplification was corrected by using a synthetic template baseline for primer optimization and for computational correction. The authors processed their data as follows. Reads were annotated to V, D and J genes per IMGT and analyzed with immunoSEQ Analyzer, keeping only productive sequences. To calculate clonality, Shannon entropy was normalized by log2 of the number of productive unique sequences and then subtracted from one. Public and private clones were assessed among the 100 most prevalent clones of each patient and control. Susac-specific clones were defined as absent from healthy and MS cohorts, around 1,000 published viral clones and other ImmuneACCESS disease sequences. TCRdb reprocessing: public reads trimmed at Q25 with fastp, clones called with MiXCR, in-frame beta chains kept. Rows with a matching CDR3 protein are joined into one entry that keeps the most common DNA and genes. TCRdb, not the authors, supplied the V and J calls. In this sample the table shows fewer than 60,000 distinct CDR3 sequences, over 90% of which occur a single time. 0.75% of the sample belongs to the ten largest clones.

This entry belongs to a study of CD8 T cells in Susac syndrome (dated by TCRdb to about 2019). Study-level background: Among the sequenced Susac syndrome patients, five or six had clinically active disease and roughly eight were in clinical remission. At blood withdrawal, Susac syndrome patients were either therapy-naive, taking corticosteroids (in some cases with IVIg as well), or taking IVIg alone. Repertoire sequencing was used to test whether CD8+ T cell activation and differentiation in Susac syndrome was antigen driven. CD8+ T cell repertoire clonality was compared between about a dozen healthy donors, some 14 Susac syndrome patients and fewer than 19 multiple sclerosis patients. Overall results and qualifications from the work: The number of individuals in the TCR sequencing and HLA analysis was acknowledged as relatively small. Looking at Susac-specific public clones, the researchers identified under 20 in the total CD8+ repertoire and about 5 in the CD8+ TEMRA repertoire. Clonal expansion was seen in Susac syndrome CD8+ repertoires, peaking in CD8+ TEMRA cells and being greater in clinically active patients than in remitting ones.

The germline V gene encodes CDR1 DFQATT and CDR2 SNEGSKA (reference sequence). V is cut back by 3 bases and J by 5 bases, with 9 bases in the junction unmatched. Taken from cysteine to phenylalanine, the CDR3 has 14 residues. This entry keeps only the CDR3 DNA: 42 bases, framed from base 1. High-throughput TCR beta sequencing profiled peripheral blood CD8+ and CD4+ T cells from healthy donors, Susac syndrome patients and multiple sclerosis patients. Susac syndrome patients met recently defined diagnostic criteria for definite or probable disease. Bulk CD8+ and CD4+ T cells were purified by magnetic negative isolation, while CD8+ TEMRA cells were enriched using FACS. Blood was drawn into EDTA tubes, processed within 24 hours, and PBMCs were isolated by density gradient centrifugation. PBMCs intended for TCR sequencing were frozen in liquid nitrogen and were later thawed in a 37 degrees C water bath. The sorted or isolated CD4+, CD8+ and CD8+ TEMRA cells reached a purity of at least 90%.

The clonotype comes from a human donor with Susac syndrome. The sample consisted of CD8+ T cells from PBMCs. This receptor chain uses TRBV20-1 and TRBJ2-7, and 8 junction bases match TRBD1. The DNA sequence is as follows: TGCAGTGCTAGTGTCGGACAGGGTATCCACGAGCAGTACTTC. Its coded protein is CSASVGQGIHEQYF.